Sequencing of this TCR beta chain was carried out in a study of vaccination and CD4 T cells after COVID-19. The assay that was used to sequence DNA from cultured CD4+ T cells was the Oncomine TCR Beta short-read assay. Each CDR3 protein gets one entry after TCRdb re-called the PCR reads with MiXCR. Of 10,000 to 15,000 distinct CDR3 sequences in the sample, around 62% were seen once. The CDR3 spans 12 residues. The germline V gene has CDR1 SNHLY and CDR2 FYNNEI. The germline V and J ends were trimmed by 3 bases and 4 bases, with 6 bases remaining between them. Turning to this clonotype: Antigen: not known.

Sample treatment: approximately 11-day PBMC culture with coronavirus spike peptide pools or control peptides (ViraFEST assay). Sequencing was carried out using CD4+ T cells from blood, cultured in vitro. This TCR was recovered from a human donor who had recovered from COVID-19. The V and J genes are TRBV2 and TRBJ2-5; D not resolved. The chain's CDR3 is CASSDYTETQYF. The CDR3 DNA reads as TGTGCCAGCAGTGACTACACAGAGACCCAGTACTTC.